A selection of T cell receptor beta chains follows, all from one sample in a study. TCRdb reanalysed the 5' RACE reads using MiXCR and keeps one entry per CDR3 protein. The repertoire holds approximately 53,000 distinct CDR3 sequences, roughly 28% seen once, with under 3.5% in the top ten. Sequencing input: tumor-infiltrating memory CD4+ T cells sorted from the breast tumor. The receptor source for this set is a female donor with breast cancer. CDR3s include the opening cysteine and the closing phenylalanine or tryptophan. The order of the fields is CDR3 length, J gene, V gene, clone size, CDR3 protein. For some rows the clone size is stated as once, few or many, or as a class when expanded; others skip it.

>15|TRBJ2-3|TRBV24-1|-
CATSGGRAYTDTQYF
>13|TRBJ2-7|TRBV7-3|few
CASSSQQGAEQYF
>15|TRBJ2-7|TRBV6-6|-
CASSPQGGDSYEQYF
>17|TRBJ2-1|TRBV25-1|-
CASSPRGTSGRRNEQFF
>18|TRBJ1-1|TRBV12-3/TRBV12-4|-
CASRGRIKLGMMNTEAFF
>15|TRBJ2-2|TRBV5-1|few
CASSSRDSRIGELFF
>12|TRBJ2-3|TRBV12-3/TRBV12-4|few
CASSLGPDDLSF
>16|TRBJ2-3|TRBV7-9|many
CASSLYRGGFTDTQYF
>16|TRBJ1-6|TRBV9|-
CASSAEPPKRGSPLHF
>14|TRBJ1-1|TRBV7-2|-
CASSPRAGDTEALF
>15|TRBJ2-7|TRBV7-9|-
CASTGGRGGSFEQYF
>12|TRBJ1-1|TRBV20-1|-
CSARGWGTEAFF
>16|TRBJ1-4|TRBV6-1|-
CASSVLPGPSGEKLFF
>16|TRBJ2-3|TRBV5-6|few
CASSSRRVVGTDTQYF
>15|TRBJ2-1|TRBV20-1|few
CSAMSGGSMWNEQFF
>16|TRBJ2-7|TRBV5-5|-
CASSVGAGLSSYEQYF
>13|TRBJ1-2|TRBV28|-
CASNQYKGGGCTF
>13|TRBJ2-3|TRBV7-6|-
CASSPRAADTQYF
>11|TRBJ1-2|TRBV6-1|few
CASYSNYGYTF
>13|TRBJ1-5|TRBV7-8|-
CASSLLVNQPQHF
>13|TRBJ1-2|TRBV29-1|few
CSVAGAGDYGYTF
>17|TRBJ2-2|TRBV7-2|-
CASSLEPKGPRARELFF
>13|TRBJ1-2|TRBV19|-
CASSGQGNNGYTF
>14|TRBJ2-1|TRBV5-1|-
CASQISPLPNEQFF
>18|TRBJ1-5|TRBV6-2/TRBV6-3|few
CASTSGHGRLKGNQPQHF
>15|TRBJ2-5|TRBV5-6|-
CASSLITGGGETQYF
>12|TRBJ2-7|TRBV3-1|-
CASSGETNQQYF
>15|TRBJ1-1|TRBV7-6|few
CASSLDVRSDTEAFF
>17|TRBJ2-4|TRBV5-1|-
CASSLTGIMGAKNIQYF
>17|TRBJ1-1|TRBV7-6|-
CASSLASTGGLNTEAFF
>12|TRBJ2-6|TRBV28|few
CASSSGANVLTF
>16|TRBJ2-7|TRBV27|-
CASSFSGTGVSYEQYF
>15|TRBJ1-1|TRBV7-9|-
CASSLDGGAVAEAFF
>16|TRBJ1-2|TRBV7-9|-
CASSLLTGPLLDGYTF
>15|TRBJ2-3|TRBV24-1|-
CATSDPTSGVDTQYF
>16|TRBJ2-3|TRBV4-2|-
CASSHPQGVGADTQYF
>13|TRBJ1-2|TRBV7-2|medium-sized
CASSLGGKGGYTF
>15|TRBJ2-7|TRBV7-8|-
CASSARRQGAYEQYF
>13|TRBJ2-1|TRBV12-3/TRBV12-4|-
CASRAGGVHEQFF
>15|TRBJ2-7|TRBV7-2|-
CASSPRVGGNYEQYF